Listed below are T cell receptor beta chains from one sample, sequenced in a study of human T cells and chemical hapten exposure. TCRdb independently ran MiXCR on the RACE reads; one entry per CDR3 protein. The sample shows roughly 380,000 distinct CDR3 sequences, 5.1% of them seen only once. The source was whole blood, collected in connection with sensitization to the hapten diphenylcyclopropenone (DPC). Source of these receptors: a woman aged 50 to 60 with alopecia areata. Some clones in this sample may be carry-over from other donors' samples. Each CDR3 is given with its conserved first and last residue. A D gene is named only where the DNA matches it firmly. Size is omitted from some rows. Given values are once, few, many or a class for expanded clones.

DNA,CDR3,J,D,size,V
TGCAGCGTTGACGCGGCTAGCGGGAGAGACACAGATACGCAGTATTTT,CSVDAASGRDTDTQYF,TRBJ2-3,TRBD2,few,TRBV29-1
TGTGCCAGCAGTTTATCGGCGGCTATCGGAGAGACCCAGTACTTC,CASSLSAAIGETQYF,TRBJ2-5,.,many,TRBV27
TGTGCCAGCAGCGGACAGGAAAACACCGGGGAGCTGTTTTTT,CASSGQENTGELFF,TRBJ2-2,TRBD1,many,TRBV6-4
TGTGCCAGCAGACCGACTAGCGGATTTTCCTCTGGGGCCAACGTCCTGACTTTC,CASRPTSGFSSGANVLTF,TRBJ2-6,TRBD2,many,TRBV28
TGTGCCAGCAGCGTCTCCAATGGCTACACCTTC,CASSVSNGYTF,TRBJ1-2,.,many,TRBV25-1
TGTGCCACCGGAGAGAGCTCCTATAATTCACCCCTCCACTTT,CATGESSYNSPLHF,TRBJ1-6,.,few,TRBV15
TGTGCCAGCAGCGCGGGACAGTCCCACTACGAGCAGTACTTC,CASSAGQSHYEQYF,TRBJ2-7,TRBD1,few,TRBV9
TGCGCCAGCAGCCAAGATGACAGGAGCACAGATACGCAGTATTTT,CASSQDDRSTDTQYF,TRBJ2-3,.,few,TRBV4-1
TGTGCCATCAGTGAGTCCGTGGGTATTCAGTACTTC,CAISESVGIQYF,TRBJ2-4,.,few,TRBV10-3
TGCAGTGCTAGAAAGACAGGGGAGGTGCGCACTGAAGCTTTCTTT,CSARKTGEVRTEAFF,TRBJ1-1,TRBD1,few,TRBV20-1
TGCGCCAGCAGCTTGGATATGGGCTACGAGCAGTACTTC,CASSLDMGYEQYF,TRBJ2-7,.,few,TRBV5-1
TGTGCCAGCAGTTACCAGTCTAACTATGGCTACACCTTC,CASSYQSNYGYTF,TRBJ1-2,.,many,TRBV6-5
TGTGCCAGCAGTTTACCCTTGACCGGGTCCGAAGCTTTCTTT,CASSLPLTGSEAFF,TRBJ1-1,.,.,TRBV28
TGCAGCGTTCGTTCTGCAAACACCATATATTTT,CSVRSANTIYF,TRBJ1-3,.,.,TRBV29-1
TGTGCCAGCAGCCGGGGACTAGCGGGCCGGGAGACCCAGTACTTC,CASSRGLAGRETQYF,TRBJ2-5,TRBD2,.,TRBV3-1
TGCAGCGTCTTCGACAGGTCAAGCTATGGCTACACCTTC,CSVFDRSSYGYTF,TRBJ1-2,.,many,TRBV29-1
TGTGCCAGCAGTGGCCTCTCACGACAGACCGGTACCCAGTACTTC,CASSGLSRQTGTQYF,TRBJ2-7,.,many,TRBV28
TGTGCCATCGGGCAGGACAATGAGCAGTTCTTC,CAIGQDNEQFF,TRBJ2-1,.,many,TRBV7-8
TGTGCCAGCAGCCAAGAAGTCCTCCGAGAGACTGAAGCTTTCTTT,CASSQEVLRETEAFF,TRBJ1-1,.,few,TRBV14
TGCAGTGCTGGAGTAGAGACCCAGTACTTC,CSAGVETQYF,TRBJ2-5,.,many,TRBV20-1
TGTGCCAGCAGTGAATGGGGACAGGGCAACGGCTACACCTTC,CASSEWGQGNGYTF,TRBJ1-2,TRBD1,few,TRBV25-1
TGTGCCAGCAGTCCCCCTTCGGCGGGGGCCTACGAGCAGTACTTC,CASSPPSAGAYEQYF,TRBJ2-7,TRBD2,few,TRBV6-2/TRBV6-3
TGTGCCAGCAGCCCTCTCGGACAGGGAAACACCATATATTTT,CASSPLGQGNTIYF,TRBJ1-3,.,many,TRBV6-5
TGTGCCAGCAGTGCCCCTTACAATGAGCAGTTCTTC,CASSAPYNEQFF,TRBJ2-1,.,few,TRBV27
TGTGCCAGCTCACCCCTCGACAGGGTTGCAGATACGCAGTATTTT,CASSPLDRVADTQYF,TRBJ2-3,TRBD1,many,TRBV18
TGTGCCGCCCAATGGGACAGGGGGAACGGGGAGCTGTTTTTT,CAAQWDRGNGELFF,TRBJ2-2,TRBD1,.,TRBV15
TGTGCCAGCAGTGTCCTTAGCGGGAGTGGCACAGATACGCAGTATTTT,CASSVLSGSGTDTQYF,TRBJ2-3,TRBD2,many,TRBV6-4
TGTGCCAGCAGCGTAGCGACAGGGTTAACCTACGAGCAGTACTTC,CASSVATGLTYEQYF,TRBJ2-7,TRBD1,many,TRBV9
TGTGCCAGCAGCTACAGGGACGGCACTGAAGCTTTCTTT,CASSYRDGTEAFF,TRBJ1-1,.,many,TRBV11-2
TGTGCCAGCAGCCAGAAGACACAAAATCAGCCCCAGCATTTT,CASSQKTQNQPQHF,TRBJ1-5,.,.,TRBV7-2
TGCGCCAGCAGCTTGGAGGGTCTGGGGCTGAACACTGAAGCTTTCTTT,CASSLEGLGLNTEAFF,TRBJ1-1,.,few,TRBV5-1
TGTGCCTGGAGTGTATTCGGGGGAAGTGAAGCTTTCTTT,CAWSVFGGSEAFF,TRBJ1-1,.,many,TRBV30
TGCAGTGCTAGACCGGGACTAGGCACAGATACGCAGTATTTT,CSARPGLGTDTQYF,TRBJ2-3,TRBD2,many,TRBV20-1
TGTGCCAGTAGTATCGCGGGGGGGCTACCCGATGAGCAGTTCTTC,CASSIAGGLPDEQFF,TRBJ2-1,TRBD2,few,TRBV19
TGTGCGAGGGTTGGCTACACCTTC,CARVGYTF,TRBJ1-2,.,few,TRBV6-1
TGCAGTGCTAGAGGGACGTCTCGGGACATTCAGTACTTC,CSARGTSRDIQYF,TRBJ2-4,.,many,TRBV20-1
TGCAGTGCCCCGGCCAGGGGAGGTTCACCCCTCCACTTT,CSAPARGGSPLHF,TRBJ1-6,.,many,TRBV20-1
TGTGCCACCAGTGAATTATACAGGATCAACACCGGGGAGCTGTTTTTT,CATSELYRINTGELFF,TRBJ2-2,.,few,TRBV24-1
TGTGCCAGCAGTTTCACAGGGAGAGAGACCCAGTACTTC,CASSFTGRETQYF,TRBJ2-5,.,many,TRBV27
TGCGCCAGCAGCTTGGATAGTGGGGTTTGGGAACTGTTTTTT,CASSLDSGVWELFF,TRBJ1-4,.,few,TRBV5-1
TGTGCCAGCAGCTTATCCCTGGGGGGGCTCGCTGAAGCTTTCTTT,CASSLSLGGLAEAFF,TRBJ1-1,.,many,TRBV7-6
TGCGCCAGCAGCCAAGATCCGGACTTTAGCAATCAGCCCCAGCATTTT,CASSQDPDFSNQPQHF,TRBJ1-5,.,many,TRBV4-1